A selection of T cell receptor beta chains follows, all from one sample in a study of shared clonotypes between healthy human individuals. The table came from immunoSEQ multiplex PCR; TCRdb's copy has only in-frame clones and leaves some out. The table shows around 1 million clones, with around 80% occurring only once. Sequenced: memory CD4+ T cells sorted from blood. These receptors were taken from a man between 18 and 35 years old in good health. CDR3s include the opening cysteine and the closing phenylalanine or tryptophan. D genes are given only for firm matches. Rows may omit the clone size; those that give it use once, few, many or a size class.

abundance: once; j_gene: TRBJ2-1; d_gene: TRBD1; v_gene: TRBV5-4; CDR3aa: CASSFPGQGISEQFF; CDR3nt: TGTGCCAGCAGCTTTCCGGGACAGGGGATTTCTGAGCAGTTCTTC
abundance: NA; j_gene: TRBJ2-5; d_gene: NA; v_gene: TRBV28; CDR3aa: CASSLTEGAWRETQYF; CDR3nt: TGTGCCAGCAGTTTAACTGAAGGGGCCTGGCGGGAGACCCAGTACTTC
abundance: NA; j_gene: TRBJ2-5; d_gene: NA; v_gene: TRBV6-1; CDR3aa: CASSDDPFSETQYF; CDR3nt: TGTGCCAGCAGTGACGACCCCTTTTCGGAGACCCAGTACTTC
abundance: NA; j_gene: TRBJ1-6; d_gene: NA; v_gene: TRBV7-8; CDR3aa: CASSIPTSPLHF; CDR3nt: TGTGCCAGCAGCATTCCCACTTCACCCCTCCACTTT
abundance: NA; j_gene: TRBJ1-6; d_gene: NA; v_gene: TRBV6-6; CDR3aa: CATVLGDNSPLHF; CDR3nt: TGTGCCACCGTCCTGGGGGATAATTCACCCCTCCACTTT
abundance: NA; j_gene: TRBJ1-2; d_gene: NA; v_gene: TRBV6-1; CDR3aa: CASGVQSSYGYTF; CDR3nt: TGTGCCAGCGGGGTACAGTCTTCCTATGGCTACACCTTC
abundance: NA; j_gene: TRBJ2-7; d_gene: TRBD1; v_gene: TRBV30; CDR3aa: CAWSRGTGIHEQYF; CDR3nt: TGTGCCTGGAGTCGGGGGACAGGGATCCACGAGCAGTACTTC
abundance: many; j_gene: TRBJ1-3; d_gene: NA; v_gene: TRBV27; CDR3aa: CASSQRPPYSGNTIYF; CDR3nt: TGTGCCAGCAGTCAAAGACCGCCCTACTCTGGAAACACCATATATTTT
abundance: NA; j_gene: TRBJ2-7; d_gene: TRBD1; v_gene: TRBV4-3; CDR3aa: CASSQELTGGSYEQYF; CDR3nt: TGCGCCAGCAGCCAAGAATTGACAGGGGGCTCCTACGAGCAGTACTTC
abundance: NA; j_gene: TRBJ2-7; d_gene: TRBD2; v_gene: TRBV10-3; CDR3aa: CAISESTSGISYEQYF; CDR3nt: TGTGCCATCAGTGAGTCGACTAGCGGGATCTCCTACGAGCAGTACTTC